The count of the clone carrying this TCR beta chain is one. This sample stems from a study of identifying expanded T cells in peripheral blood. V gave up 6 bases and J gave up 3 bases; unmatched junction bases: 1. The germline V gene encodes CDR1 MNHEY and CDR2 SMNVEV (reference sequence). CDR3 length equals 13 residues. Assay: immunoSEQ multiplex PCR; the TCRdb copy retains only in-frame clones and omits some. The top ten hold roughly 3.8% of the sample, which has 70,000 to 95,000 clones, about nine tenths seen once. This sequence originates from a person between 18 and 75 years old in good health. The J gene is TRBJ2-3, the V gene TRBV27, with TRBD2 identical over 9 bases. The source material was blood. This chain's CDR3 is CASSGLATDTQYF. For the CDR3, the DNA is TGTGCCAGCAGCGGACTAGCGACAGATACGCAGTATTTT.